Shown below are 10 T cell receptor beta chains from a single sample sequenced in a study of blood T cell repertoires in COVID-19. The method was immunoSEQ multiplex PCR; TCRdb's version includes in-frame clones alone and lacks a portion of them. The table includes some 250,000 clones, approximately 83% detected once. The sample comprised PBMCs or T cells enriched from blood (not recorded which). These receptors were collected from a woman in her thirties or forties with acute COVID-19.

V usage is TRBV13 and J usage is TRBJ2-4, with 13 bases that match TRBD2. The V gene's germline CDR1 is PRHDT and CDR2 FYEKMQ (reference sequence). The CDR3 is 16 amino acids. V gave up 5 bases and J gave up 5 bases; unmatched junction bases: 6. The CDR3 nucleotides are TGTGCCAGCAGCCCAGGACTAGCGGGAGTTGAAAACATTCAGTACTTC. It codes for CASSPGLAGVENIQYF.

The V call is TRBV11-2, the J call TRBJ2-1, with D perhaps TRBD1 (6 bases). This CDR3 comprises 14 residues. The germline V gene encodes CDR1 SGHAT and CDR2 FQNNGV. Deletions cut 5 bases from V and 12 bases from J, with 20 bases between. The CDR3 sequence is CASSPSRDIDRQFF. For the CDR3, the DNA is TGTGCCAGCAGCCCCTCCCGGGACATCGATAGGCAGTTCTTC. The full variable domain, completed using reference TRBV11-2 and TRBJ2-1, is EAGVAQSPRYKIIEKRQSVAFWCNPISGHATLYWYQQILGQGPKLLIQFQNNGVVDDSQLPKDRFSAERLKGVDSTLKIQPAKLEDSAVYLCASSPSRDIDRQFFGPGTRLTVL.

The CDR3 region has the DNA TGTGCCAGCAGCCCGGGTCATAATGAAAAACTGTTTTTT. Protein: CASSPGHNEKLFF. The chain links TRBV27 to TRBJ1-4; the D is unclear. This CDR3 contains 13 residues. CDR1 and CDR2 from the germline V gene are MNHEY and SMNVEV (reference sequence). With 6 bases removed from V and 4 bases from J, the gap between germline ends came to 9 bases.

The chain joins TRBV14 to TRBJ1-1; D remains unclear. Germline assignment: CDR1 SGHDN and CDR2 FVKESK. Trimming took off 1 base at V and 4 bases at J, with 10 bases between the two ends. The CDR3 extends over 14 amino acids. The CDR3 DNA is TGTGCCAGCAGCCAAGCGGTAGGGAGCACTGAAGCTTTCTTT. The encoded protein is CASSQAVGSTEAFF.

This clone was detected only once. This sequence joins TRBV19 and TRBJ1-1, with D possibly matching TRBD1 (6 bases). Germline CDR1 is LNHDA and CDR2 is SQIVND (reference sequence). CDR3 size: 15 residues. The ends were cut back, 5 bases at V and 1 base at J, with 14 bases in the middle. The CDR3 loop reads CASSVSGQRNTEAFF. DNA for the CDR3: TGTGCCAGTAGTGTCTCCGGACAGAGGAACACTGAAGCTTTCTTT.

The V and J genes are TRBV3-1 (or the pseudogene TRBV3-2) and TRBJ2-1, with TRBD1 as a possible D gene (6 bases). Between the trimmed V and J ends, which lost 5 bases and 4 bases, there was a span of 12 bases. This CDR3 contains 14 residues. The germline gives CDR1 LGHDT, CDR2 YNNKEL (reference sequence). The CDR3 DNA reads as TGTGCCAGCAGCGGGACATCTCGTTACAATGAGCAGTTCTTC. This sequence encodes CASSGTSRYNEQFF.

This clone was observed a handful of times. The rearrangement joins TRBV11-3 to TRBJ1-3; D remains ambiguous. The V gene's germline CDR1 is SGHNT and CDR2 YENEEA. Trimming pared 4 bases from V and 0 bases from J, leaving 10 bases between. There are 15 residues in the CDR3. The CDR3 bases are TGTGCCAGCAGCTCCCCACGCGACTCTGGAAACACCATATATTTT. Residues: CASSSPRDSGNTIYF.

The V call is TRBV25-1, the J call TRBJ2-7; 9 positions match TRBD1. Germline trimming cut 4 bases from V and 1 base from J; bases unmatched to any gene: 5. The CDR3 is made up of 15 amino acids. Germline CDR1 and CDR2: MGHDK and SYGVNS. The CDR3 DNA follows: TGTGCCAGCAGTGGGGGACAGGGTGGTTCCTACGAGCAGTACTTC. This sequence encodes CASSGGQGGSYEQYF.

The chain recombines TRBV5-5 with TRBJ2-3, with 7 bases identical to TRBD1. CDR1 is SGHKS, CDR2 YYEKEE, per germline (reference sequence). J was trimmed by 1 base and V by 4 bases; bases with no gene match: 6. The CDR3 length is 15 residues. DNA of the CDR3: TGTGCCAGCAGCGTACAGGGGTGGGGCACAGATACGCAGTATTTT. Its translation: CASSVQGWGTDTQYF.

This clone was recorded once. This chain connects TRBV5-5 to TRBJ2-7; TRBD2 matches 14 bases. The CDR3 runs to 15 residues. The V segment lost 3 bases and the J segment 6 bases; nucleotides outside the gene matches: 5. Germline V gene sequence: CDR1 SGHKS, CDR2 YYEKEE (reference sequence). The CDR3 region has the DNA TGTGCCAGCAGCTCGGGACTAGCGGGAGATGGCGAGCAGTACTTC. As protein: CASSSGLAGDGEQYF.